This T cell receptor beta chain was identified during a study of blood T cell repertoires in COVID-19. Study-wide context: The origin of the acute and convalescent COVID-19 samples was the United States, Italy and Spain. In each case, the material was cDNA or gDNA derived from T cells, B-cell-depleted T cells, or PBMCs.

Here immunoSEQ multiplex PCR was the method, and the copy in TCRdb shows in-frame clones only, minus some. The table records more than 95,000 clones, around 85% of them present only once. This CDR3 spans 20 amino acids. Germline trimming cut 7 bases from V and 0 bases from J; bases unmatched to any gene: 20. Germline V gene sequence: CDR1 LNHDA, CDR2 SQIVND (reference sequence). The sample was peripheral blood. The chain recombines TRBV19 with TRBJ1-5; TRBD1 agrees at 8 bases. This receptor was identified in an elderly woman with active or convalescent COVID-19. The DNA of the CDR3 is TGTGCCAGTACCTCAAATTCGGGGGCAGGGGGCCCCTATAGCAATCAGCCCCAGCATTTT. Encoded protein: CASTSNSGAGGPYSNQPQHF.